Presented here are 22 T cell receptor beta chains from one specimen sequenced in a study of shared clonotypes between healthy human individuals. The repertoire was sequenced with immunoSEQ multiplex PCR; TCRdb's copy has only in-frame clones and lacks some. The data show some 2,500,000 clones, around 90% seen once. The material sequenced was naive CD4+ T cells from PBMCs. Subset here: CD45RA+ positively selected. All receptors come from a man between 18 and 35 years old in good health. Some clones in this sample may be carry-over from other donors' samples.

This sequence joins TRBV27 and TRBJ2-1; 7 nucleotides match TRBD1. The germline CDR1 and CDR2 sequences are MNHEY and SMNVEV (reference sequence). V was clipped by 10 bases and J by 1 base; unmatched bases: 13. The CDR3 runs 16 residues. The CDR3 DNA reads TGTGCCACCTTTAACCGTCCGGGACAGTCCTACAATGAGCAGTTCTTC. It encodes CATFNRPGQSYNEQFF.

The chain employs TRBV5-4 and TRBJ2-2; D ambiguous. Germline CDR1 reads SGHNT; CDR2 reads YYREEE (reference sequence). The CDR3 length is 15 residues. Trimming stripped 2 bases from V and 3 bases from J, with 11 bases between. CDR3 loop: CASSFRREHTGELFF. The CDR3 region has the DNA TGTGCCAGCAGCTTTCGAAGGGAACACACCGGGGAGCTGTTTTTT. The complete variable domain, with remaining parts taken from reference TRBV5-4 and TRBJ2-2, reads ETGVTQSPTHLIKTRGQQVTLRCSSQSGHNTVSWYQQALGQGPQFIFQYYREEENGRGNFPPRFSGLQFPNYSSELNVNALELDDSALYLCASSFRREHTGELFFGEGSRLTVL.

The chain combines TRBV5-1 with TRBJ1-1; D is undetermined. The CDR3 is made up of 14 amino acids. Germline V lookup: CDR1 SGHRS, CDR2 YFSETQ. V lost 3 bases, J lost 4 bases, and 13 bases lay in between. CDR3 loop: CASSSQPPGTEAFF. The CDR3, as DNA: TGCGCCAGCAGCTCACAGCCCCCGGGCACTGAAGCTTTCTTT.

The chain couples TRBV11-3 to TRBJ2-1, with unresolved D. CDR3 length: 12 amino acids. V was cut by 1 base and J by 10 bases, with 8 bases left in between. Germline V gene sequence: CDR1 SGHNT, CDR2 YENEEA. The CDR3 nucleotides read TGTGCCAGCAGCTTAGTCCCTTACGAGCAGTTCTTC. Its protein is CASSLVPYEQFF.

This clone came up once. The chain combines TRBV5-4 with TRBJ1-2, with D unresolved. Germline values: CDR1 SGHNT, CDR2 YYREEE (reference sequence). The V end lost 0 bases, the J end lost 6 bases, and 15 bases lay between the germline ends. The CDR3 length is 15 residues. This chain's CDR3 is CASSLAPDVGNGYTF. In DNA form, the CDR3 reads TGTGCCAGCAGCTTGGCCCCGGACGTTGGGAATGGCTACACCTTC. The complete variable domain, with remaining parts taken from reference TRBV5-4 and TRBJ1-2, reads ETGVTQSPTHLIKTRGQQVTLRCSSQSGHNTVSWYQQALGQGPQFIFQYYREEENGRGNFPPRFSGLQFPNYSSELNVNALELDDSALYLCASSLAPDVGNGYTFGSGTRLTVV.

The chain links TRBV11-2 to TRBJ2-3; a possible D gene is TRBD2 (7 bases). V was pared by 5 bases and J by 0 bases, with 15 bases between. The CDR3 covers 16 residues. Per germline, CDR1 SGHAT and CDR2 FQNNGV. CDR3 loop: CASSPQGGASTDTQYF. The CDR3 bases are TGTGCCAGCAGCCCACAAGGGGGGGCCAGCACAGATACGCAGTATTTT.

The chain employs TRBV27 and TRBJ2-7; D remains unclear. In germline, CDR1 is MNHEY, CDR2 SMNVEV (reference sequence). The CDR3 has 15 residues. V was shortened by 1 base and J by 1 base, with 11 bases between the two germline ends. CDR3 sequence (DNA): TGTGCCAGCAGTTTATTCGCACAGTATTCCTACGAGCAGTACTTC. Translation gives CASSLFAQYSYEQYF.

CDR3 bases: TGTGCCAGCAGTTTTTGGCTGGGGGGGCTCACCGGGGAGCTGTTTTTT. Translation: CASSFWLGGLTGELFF. The chain links TRBV28 to TRBJ2-2; D possibly corresponds to TRBD2 (7 bases). CDR1 and CDR2 from the germline V gene are MDHEN and SYDVKM. This CDR3 spans 16 amino acids. V was shortened by 3 bases and J by 4 bases, with 15 bases between the two germline ends.

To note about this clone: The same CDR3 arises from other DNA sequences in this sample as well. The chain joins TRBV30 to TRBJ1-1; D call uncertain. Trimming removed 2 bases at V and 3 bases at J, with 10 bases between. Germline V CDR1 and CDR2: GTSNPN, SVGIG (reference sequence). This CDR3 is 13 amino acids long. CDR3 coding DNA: TGTGCCTGGAGTCGCGATCGGGACACTGAAGCTTTCTTT. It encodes CAWSRDRDTEAFF. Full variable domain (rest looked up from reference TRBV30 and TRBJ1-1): SQTIHQWPATLVQPVGSPLSLECTVEGTSNPNLYWYRQAAGRGLQLLFYSVGIGQISSEVPQNLSASRPQDRQFILSSKKLLLSDSGFYLCAWSRDRDTEAFFGQGTRLTVV.

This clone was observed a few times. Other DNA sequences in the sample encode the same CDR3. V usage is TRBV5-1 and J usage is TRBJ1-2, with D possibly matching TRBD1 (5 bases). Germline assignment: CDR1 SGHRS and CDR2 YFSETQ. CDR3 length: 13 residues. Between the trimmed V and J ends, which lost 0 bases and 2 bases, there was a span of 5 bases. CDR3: CASSLGTNYGYTF. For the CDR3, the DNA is TGCGCCAGCAGCTTGGGGACAAACTATGGCTACACCTTC.

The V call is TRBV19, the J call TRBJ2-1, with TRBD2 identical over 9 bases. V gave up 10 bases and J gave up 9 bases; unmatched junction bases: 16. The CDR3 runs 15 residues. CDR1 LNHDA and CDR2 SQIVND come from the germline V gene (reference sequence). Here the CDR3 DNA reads TGTGCCACTATGGCCCTACTAGCGGGTTCAACTGAGCAGTTCTTC. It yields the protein CATMALLAGSTEQFF. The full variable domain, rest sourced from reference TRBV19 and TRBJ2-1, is DGGITQSPKYLFRKEGQNVTLSCEQNLNHDAMYWYRQDPGQGLRLIYYSQIVNDFQKGDIAEGYSVSREKKESFPLTVTSAQKNPTAFYLCATMALLAGSTEQFFGPGTRLTVL.

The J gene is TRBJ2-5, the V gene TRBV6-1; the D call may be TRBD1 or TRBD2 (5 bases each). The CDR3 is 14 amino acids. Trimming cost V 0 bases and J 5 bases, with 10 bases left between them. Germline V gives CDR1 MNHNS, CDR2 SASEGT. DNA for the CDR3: TGTGCCAGCAGTGAAGCGAGGGGTCGGGAGACCCAGTACTTC. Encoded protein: CASSEARGRETQYF.

CDR3 nucleotides: TGTGCCAGCAGCCCTCGACTAGCGGGTCACAATGAGCAGTTCTTC. Protein sequence: CASSPRLAGHNEQFF. This chain uses TRBV11-1 with TRBJ2-1, with 10 bases lining up with TRBD2. J gave up 5 bases and V 5 bases, and 6 bases lay outside the gene matches. Germline values: CDR1 SGHAT, CDR2 FQDESV (reference sequence). The length of the CDR3 is 15 residues.

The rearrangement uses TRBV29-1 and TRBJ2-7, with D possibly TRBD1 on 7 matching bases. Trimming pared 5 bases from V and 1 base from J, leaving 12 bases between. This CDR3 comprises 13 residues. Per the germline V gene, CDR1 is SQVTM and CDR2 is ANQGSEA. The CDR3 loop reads CSVTGDSSYEQYF. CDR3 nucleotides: TGCAGCGTTACGGGGGACAGTTCCTACGAGCAGTACTTC.

CDR3 amino acids: CASSRGLLEGGELFF. As DNA, the CDR3 is TGTGCCAGCAGCCGTGGACTACTGGAGGGCGGGGAGCTGTTTTTT. The gene calls are TRBV7-2 and TRBJ2-2, with TRBD2 as a possible D gene (6 bases). The CDR3 runs 15 residues. The germline V gene has CDR1 SGHTA and CDR2 FQGNSA. V shed 5 bases and J shed 7 bases, with 17 bases lying between them.

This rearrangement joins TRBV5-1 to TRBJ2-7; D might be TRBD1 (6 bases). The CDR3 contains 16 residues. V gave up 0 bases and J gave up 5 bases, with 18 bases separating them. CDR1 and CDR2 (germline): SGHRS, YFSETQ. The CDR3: CASSLARPSRGNEQYF. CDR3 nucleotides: TGCGCCAGCAGCTTGGCTCGGCCCAGTAGGGGGAACGAGCAGTACTTC.

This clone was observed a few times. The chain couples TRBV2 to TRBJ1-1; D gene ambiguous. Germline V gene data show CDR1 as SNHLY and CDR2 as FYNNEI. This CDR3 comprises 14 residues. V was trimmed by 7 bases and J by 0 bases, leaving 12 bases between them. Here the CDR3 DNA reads TGTGCCAGCACCGCGGAGACAATGAACACTGAAGCTTTCTTT. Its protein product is CASTAETMNTEAFF.

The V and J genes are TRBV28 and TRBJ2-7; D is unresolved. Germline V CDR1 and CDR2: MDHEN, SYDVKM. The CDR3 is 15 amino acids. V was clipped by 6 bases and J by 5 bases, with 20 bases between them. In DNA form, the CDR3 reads TGTGCCAGCAGCTCCCCACGGGTCGGGTCTAACGAGCAGTACTTC. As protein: CASSSPRVGSNEQYF.

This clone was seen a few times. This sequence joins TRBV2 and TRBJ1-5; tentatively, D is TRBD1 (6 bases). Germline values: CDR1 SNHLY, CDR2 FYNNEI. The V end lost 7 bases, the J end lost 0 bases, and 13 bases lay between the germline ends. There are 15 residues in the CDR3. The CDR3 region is CASNPQGYSNQPQHF. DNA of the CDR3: TGTGCCAGCAACCCGCAGGGGTATAGCAATCAGCCCCAGCATTTT.

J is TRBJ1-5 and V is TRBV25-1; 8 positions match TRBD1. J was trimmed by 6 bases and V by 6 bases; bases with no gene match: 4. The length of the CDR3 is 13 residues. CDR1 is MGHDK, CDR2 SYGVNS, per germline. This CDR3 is CASSQGASQPQHF. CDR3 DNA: TGTGCCAGCAGCCAGGGGGCCAGTCAGCCCCAGCATTTT.

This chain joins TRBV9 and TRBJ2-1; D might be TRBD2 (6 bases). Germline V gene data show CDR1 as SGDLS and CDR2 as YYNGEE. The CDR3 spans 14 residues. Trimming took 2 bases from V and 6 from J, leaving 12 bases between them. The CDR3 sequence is CASSVRGTFNEQFF. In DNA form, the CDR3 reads TGTGCCAGCAGCGTCCGGGGGACTTTCAATGAGCAGTTCTTC. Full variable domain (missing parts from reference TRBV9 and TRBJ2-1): DSGVTQTPKHLITATGQRVTLRCSPRSGDLSVYWYQQSLDQGLQFLIQYYNGEERAKGNILERFSAQQFPDLHSELNLSSLELGDSALYFCASSVRGTFNEQFFGPGTRLTVL.

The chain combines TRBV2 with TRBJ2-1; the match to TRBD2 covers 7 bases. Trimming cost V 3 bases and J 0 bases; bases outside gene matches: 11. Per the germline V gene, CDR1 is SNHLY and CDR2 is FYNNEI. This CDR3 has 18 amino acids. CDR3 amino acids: CASSDRLLAISSYNEQFF. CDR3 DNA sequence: TGTGCCAGCAGTGATAGGTTACTAGCGATAAGCTCCTACAATGAGCAGTTCTTC.